The clone carrying this T cell receptor (beta chain) was seen only once. The data were obtained in a study of T cells in localized non-small cell lung cancer. Libraries were prepared by immunoSEQ multiplex PCR; TCRdb keeps only in-frame clonotypes and omits some of them. The data show fewer than 25,000 clones, around 85% seen once. V was pared by 7 bases and J by 5 bases, with 11 bases between. Germline CDR1 is SGHAT and CDR2 is FQNNGV. The CDR3 has 13 residues. The sample in question was peripheral blood, obtained before any cancer treatment. This sequence joins TRBV11-2 and TRBJ1-4, with D uncertain. The sequence derives from a male donor aged 60 or over with stage II squamous cell lung carcinoma. CDR3 nucleotides: TGTGCCAGCACCTTTAGAGGAAATGAAAAACTGTTTTTT. Translation: CASTFRGNEKLFF.